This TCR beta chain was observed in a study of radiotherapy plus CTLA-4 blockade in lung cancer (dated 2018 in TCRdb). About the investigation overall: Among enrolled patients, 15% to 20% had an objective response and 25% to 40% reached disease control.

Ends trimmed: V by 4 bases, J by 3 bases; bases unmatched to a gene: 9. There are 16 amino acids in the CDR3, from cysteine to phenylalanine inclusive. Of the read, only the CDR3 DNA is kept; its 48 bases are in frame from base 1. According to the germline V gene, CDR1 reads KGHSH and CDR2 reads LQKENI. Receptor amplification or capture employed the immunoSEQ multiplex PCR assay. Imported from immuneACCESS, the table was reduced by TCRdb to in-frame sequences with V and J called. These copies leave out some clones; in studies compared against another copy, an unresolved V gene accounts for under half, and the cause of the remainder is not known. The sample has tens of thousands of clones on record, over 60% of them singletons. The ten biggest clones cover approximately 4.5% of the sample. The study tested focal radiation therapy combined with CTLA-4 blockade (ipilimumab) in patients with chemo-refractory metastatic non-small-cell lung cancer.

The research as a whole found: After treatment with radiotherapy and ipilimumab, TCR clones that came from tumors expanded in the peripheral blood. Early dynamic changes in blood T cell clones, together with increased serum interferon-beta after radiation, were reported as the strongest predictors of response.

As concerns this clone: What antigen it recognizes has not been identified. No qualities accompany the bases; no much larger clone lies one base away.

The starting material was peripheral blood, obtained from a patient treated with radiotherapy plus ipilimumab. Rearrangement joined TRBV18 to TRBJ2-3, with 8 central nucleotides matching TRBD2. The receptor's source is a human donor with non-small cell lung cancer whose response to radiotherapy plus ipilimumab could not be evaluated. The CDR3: CASSRYSGISTDTQYF. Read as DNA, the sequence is TGTGCCAGCTCACGTTATAGCGGGATTAGTACAGATACGCAGTATTTT.